The 7 T cell receptor beta chains below all came from one sample that was sequenced in a study of STAT5B mutations in CD4+ large granular lymphocyte leukemia. Repertoires were generated with immunoSEQ multiplex PCR, while TCRdb's copy carries only in-frame clones and drops some. The data show fewer than 45,000 clones, less than 85% seen once. The sample consisted of CD4+ T cells from blood buffy coats. The source of these receptors is a human donor in good health.

The rearrangement joins TRBV27 to TRBJ1-1; D perhaps matches TRBD1 (5 bases). Trimming took 5 bases from V and 1 from J, leaving 20 bases between them. Germline-derived CDR1 and CDR2 are MNHEY and SMNVEV (reference sequence). This CDR3 is built from 17 residues. DNA of the CDR3: TGTGCCAGCAGTCCATATTGGCCTACAGGCAAGAACACTGAAGCTTTCTTT. Protein product: CASSPYWPTGKNTEAFF.

DNA of the CDR3: TGTGCCAGCAGCACCCTTACAGGGGTTGGCACCGGGGAGCTGTTTTTT. Protein: CASSTLTGVGTGELFF. The chain employs TRBV9 and TRBJ2-2, with 7 bases identical to TRBD1. V trimming: 4 bases; J trimming: 4 bases; junction bases outside the gene matches: 10. Germline CDR1 and CDR2: SGDLS and YYNGEE. This CDR3 spans 16 amino acids. Together with reference TRBV9 and TRBJ2-2, the CDR3 gives the full variable domain: DSGVTQTPKHLITATGQRVTLRCSPRSGDLSVYWYQQSLDQGLQFLIQYYNGEERAKGNILERFSAQQFPDLHSELNLSSLELGDSALYFCASSTLTGVGTGELFFGEGSRLTVL.

The chain links TRBV6-1 to TRBJ1-6; no clear D. The germline CDR1 and CDR2 sequences are MNHNS and SASEGT. Trimming shortened V by 2 bases and J by 5 bases, and 13 bases separated the two germline ends. CDR3 size: 16 residues. The CDR3 spells CASSERWNRNNSPLHF. The CDR3 coding sequence is TGTGCCAGCAGTGAAAGGTGGAACAGAAATAATTCACCCCTCCACTTT.

This chain uses TRBV30 with TRBJ1-2; D might be TRBD1 (5 bases). Trimming pared 2 bases from V and 4 bases from J, leaving 17 bases between. There are 15 residues in the CDR3. The germline gives CDR1 GTSNPN, CDR2 SVGIG (reference sequence). CDR3 nucleotide sequence: TGTGCCTGGAGTACCCCGCGGGGGACGGGCTATGGCTACACCTTC. The encoded protein is CAWSTPRGTGYGYTF.

The chain links TRBV6-6 to TRBJ2-1, with D maybe TRBD2 (5 bases). Germline assignment: CDR1 MNHNY and CDR2 SVGAGI (reference sequence). This CDR3 spans 15 amino acids. V was cut by 6 bases and J by 2 bases, with 14 bases left in between. The CDR3 region is CASSWPRATYNEQFF. For the CDR3, the DNA is TGTGCCAGCAGCTGGCCGCGGGCCACCTACAATGAGCAGTTCTTC.

This clone has a single count. This chain joins TRBV5-4 and TRBJ1-2, with 9 bases aligning to TRBD1. The V gene's germline CDR1 is SGHNT and CDR2 YYREEE (reference sequence). J lost 7 bases, V lost 1 base, and 5 bases had no gene match. The CDR3 covers 14 residues. CDR3 sequence (DNA): TGTGCCAGCAGCTTGCGACAGGGGGTTATTGGCTACACCTTC. It yields the protein CASSLRQGVIGYTF.

The V gene is TRBV4-2, the J gene TRBJ1-2, with 7 bases that match TRBD1. J was trimmed by 5 bases and V by 0 bases; bases with no gene match: 15. The CDR3 sequence is 18 residues long. Germline CDR1 reads LGHNA; CDR2 reads YNFKEQ. CDR3 DNA sequence: TGTGCCAGCAGCCAAGATGGGTTGGCAGGGGGGACGGGGTATGGCTACACCTTC. As protein: CASSQDGLAGGTGYGYTF.